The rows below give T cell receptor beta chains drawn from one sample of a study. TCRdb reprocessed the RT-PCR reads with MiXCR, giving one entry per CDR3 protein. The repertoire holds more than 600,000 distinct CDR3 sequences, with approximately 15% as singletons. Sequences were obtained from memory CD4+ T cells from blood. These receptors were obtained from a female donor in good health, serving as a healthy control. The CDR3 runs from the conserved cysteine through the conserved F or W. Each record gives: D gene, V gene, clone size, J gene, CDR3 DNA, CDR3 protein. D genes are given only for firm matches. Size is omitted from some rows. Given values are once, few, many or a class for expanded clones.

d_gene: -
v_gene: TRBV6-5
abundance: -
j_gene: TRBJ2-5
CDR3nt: TGTGCCAGCAGTTACTCGGAGCGGTGGTCCCAAGAGACCCAGTACTTC
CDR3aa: CASSYSERWSQETQYF

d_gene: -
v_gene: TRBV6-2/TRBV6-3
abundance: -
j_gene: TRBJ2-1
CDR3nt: TGTGCCAGCACCCACGGGGGCCTCACTAATGAGCAGTTCTTC
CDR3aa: CASTHGGLTNEQFF

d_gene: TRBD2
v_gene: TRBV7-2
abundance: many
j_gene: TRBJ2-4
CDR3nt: TGTGCCAGCAGCCACGGGACTAGCGCAAGTTACATTCAGTACTTC
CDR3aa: CASSHGTSASYIQYF

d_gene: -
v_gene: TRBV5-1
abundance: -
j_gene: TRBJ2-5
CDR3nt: TGCGCCAGCAGCTTGCACCTTCGAATTCAGTACTTC
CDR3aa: CASSLHLRIQYF

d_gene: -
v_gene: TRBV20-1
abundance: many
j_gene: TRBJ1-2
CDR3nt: TGCAGTGCTAGGCGTAGCGAAAACTATGGCTACACCTTC
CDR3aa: CSARRSENYGYTF

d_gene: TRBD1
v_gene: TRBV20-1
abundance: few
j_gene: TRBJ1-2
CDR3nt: TGCAGTGCGAGGGTCCCGGGGGGACAGGGCCTCTATGGCTACACCTTC
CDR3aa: CSARVPGGQGLYGYTF

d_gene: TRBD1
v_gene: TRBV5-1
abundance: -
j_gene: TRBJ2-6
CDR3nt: TGCGCCAGCAGCTTGATTCAGGGGGCGCCTGGGGCCAACGTCCTGACTTTC
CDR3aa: CASSLIQGAPGANVLTF

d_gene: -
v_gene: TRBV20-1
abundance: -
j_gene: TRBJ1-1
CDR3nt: TGCAGTGCCAAAGCGACGAACACTGAAGCTTTCTTT
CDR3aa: CSAKATNTEAFF

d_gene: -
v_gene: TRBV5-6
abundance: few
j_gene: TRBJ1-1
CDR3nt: TGTGCCAGCAGCCCGACGGGCAGTAGGGAAGCTTTCTTT
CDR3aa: CASSPTGSREAFF

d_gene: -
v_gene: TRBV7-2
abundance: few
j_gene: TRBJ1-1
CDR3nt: TGTGCCAGCAGCTTCGACCCACAGGGACTGAACACTGAAGCTTTCTTT
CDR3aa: CASSFDPQGLNTEAFF

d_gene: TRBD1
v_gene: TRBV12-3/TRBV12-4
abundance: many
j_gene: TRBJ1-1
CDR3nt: TGTGCCAGCAGTTTGACCCAGGGGGCTGAAGCTTTCTTT
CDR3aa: CASSLTQGAEAFF

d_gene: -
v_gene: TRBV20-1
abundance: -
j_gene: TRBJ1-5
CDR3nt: TGCAGTGCTGGAGGGGCGGCAGGGCATGTGAGGGGCAATCAGCCCCAGCATTTT
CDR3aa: CSAGGAAGHVRGNQPQHF

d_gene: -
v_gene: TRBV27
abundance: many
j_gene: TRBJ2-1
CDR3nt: TGTGCCAGCAGTCGATGGGACACGGGGTTTCCAGATGAGCAGTTCTTC
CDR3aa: CASSRWDTGFPDEQFF

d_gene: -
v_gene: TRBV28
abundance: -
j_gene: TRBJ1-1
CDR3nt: TGTGCCAGCAGCCCCTCCCGGGCAGGAGATGAAGCTTTCTTT
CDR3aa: CASSPSRAGDEAFF

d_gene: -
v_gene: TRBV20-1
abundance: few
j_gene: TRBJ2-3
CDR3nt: TGCAGTGCTGGTCTGACTTCTAGCACAGATACGCAGTATTTT
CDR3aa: CSAGLTSSTDTQYF

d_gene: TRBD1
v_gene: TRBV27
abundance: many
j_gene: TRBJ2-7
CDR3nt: TGTGCCAGCAGTTCCCCTCAGGGGGCTAGGGAGCAGTACTTC
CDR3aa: CASSSPQGAREQYF

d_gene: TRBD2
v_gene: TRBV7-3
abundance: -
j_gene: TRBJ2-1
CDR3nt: TGTGCCAGCAGCATAACTAGCGGGACGAACAATGAGCAGTTCTTC
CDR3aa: CASSITSGTNNEQFF